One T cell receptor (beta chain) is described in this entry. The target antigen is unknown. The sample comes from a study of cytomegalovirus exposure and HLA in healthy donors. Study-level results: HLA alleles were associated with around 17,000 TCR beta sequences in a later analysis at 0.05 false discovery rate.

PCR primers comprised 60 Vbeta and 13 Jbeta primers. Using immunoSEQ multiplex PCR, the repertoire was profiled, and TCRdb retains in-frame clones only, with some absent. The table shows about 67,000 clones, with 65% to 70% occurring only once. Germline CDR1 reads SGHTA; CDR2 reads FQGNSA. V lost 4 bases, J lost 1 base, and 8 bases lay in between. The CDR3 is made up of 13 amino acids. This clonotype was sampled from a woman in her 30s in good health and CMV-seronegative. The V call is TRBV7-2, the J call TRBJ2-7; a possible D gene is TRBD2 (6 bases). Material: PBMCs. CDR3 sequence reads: CASSSAGSYEQYF. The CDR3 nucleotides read TGTGCCAGCAGCTCCGCGGGGTCCTACGAGCAGTACTTC. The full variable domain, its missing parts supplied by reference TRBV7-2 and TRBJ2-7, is GAGVSQSPSNKVTEKGKDVELRCDPISGHTALYWYRQSLGQGLEFLIYFQGNSAPDKSGLPSDRFSAERTGGSVSTLTIQRTQQEDSAVYLCASSSAGSYEQYFGPGTRLTVT.